This passage covers 20 T cell receptor beta chains from one sample sequenced in a study of long-term antiretroviral therapy in people with HIV. Version v3.0 of the immunoSEQ assay ran at survey level. Profiling relied on immunoSEQ multiplex PCR, and the TCRdb table lists in-frame clones only, not all of them. The sample lists 20,000 to 25,000 clones, 85% to 90% seen once, with roughly 3.6% in the top ten. The specimen comprised unsorted PBMCs, sampled 2.3 years after starting antiretroviral therapy. These receptors were taken from a man in his 60s with HIV.

The chain joins TRBV5-6 to TRBJ2-7, with D tentatively TRBD2 (6 bases). V lost 5 bases, J lost 1 base, and 16 bases lay in between. Looked up from germline, CDR1 is SGHDT and CDR2 is YYEEEE. The CDR3 extends over 15 amino acids. The CDR3 nucleotides read TGTGCCAGCAGTCTTGTCGAGGGAGGATCCTACGAGCAGTACTTC. Translating it yields CASSLVEGGSYEQYF.

The chain employs TRBV6-1 and TRBJ2-1; 12 positions match TRBD2. This CDR3 region has 16 residues. Germline V gives CDR1 MNHNS, CDR2 SASEGT. V lost 1 base, J lost 6 bases, and 4 bases stayed unmatched. For the CDR3, the DNA is TGTGCCAGCAGTGAAGTGAGGACTAGCGGGGTCAATGAGCAGTTCTTC. Translating it yields CASSEVRTSGVNEQFF.

The chain has TRBV5-1 and TRBJ2-7, with D possibly matching TRBD1 (5 bases). This CDR3 is 14 amino acids long. Germline V gene lookup returns CDR1 SGHRS and CDR2 YFSETQ. Trimming took 0 bases from V and 3 from J, leaving 10 bases between them. Here the CDR3 reads CASSLDVGHYEQYF. The CDR3, as DNA: TGCGCCAGCAGCTTGGATGTAGGACACTACGAGCAGTACTTC.

DNA for the CDR3: TGTGCCAGCAGCCCCGACGCCGGACAGGGGGGCAATGAGCAGTTCTTC. Translated: CASSPDAGQGGNEQFF. This chain uses TRBV7-2 with TRBJ2-1; 10 bases agree with TRBD1. V was clipped by 5 bases and J by 6 bases; unmatched bases: 10. The CDR3 is 16 residues long. Germline V gene data show CDR1 as SGHTA and CDR2 as FQGNSA.

The V and J genes are TRBV30 and TRBJ2-7, with TRBD1 as a possible D gene (5 bases). CDR1 is GTSNPN and CDR2 is SVGIG in the germline V gene (reference sequence). This CDR3 contains 12 residues. Trimming took off 2 bases at V and 5 bases at J, with 10 bases between the two ends. CDR3 nucleotide sequence: TGTGCCTGGAGTTCAGGGTCCCACGAGCAGTACTTC. Translating it yields CAWSSGSHEQYF.

The genes are TRBV11-2 and TRBJ2-3; TRBD2 is a possible D gene (6 bases). Looked up from germline, CDR1 is SGHAT and CDR2 is FQNNGV. V lost 3 bases to trimming and J lost 1 base, with 11 bases between them. The length of the CDR3 is 15 residues. CDR3 coding DNA: TGTGCCAGCAGCTTCGGGGGATTAGGCACAGATACGCAGTATTTT. Translating it yields CASSFGGLGTDTQYF. Looking up the rest from reference TRBV11-2 and TRBJ2-3 gives the full variable domain: EAGVAQSPRYKIIEKRQSVAFWCNPISGHATLYWYQQILGQGPKLLIQFQNNGVVDDSQLPKDRFSAERLKGVDSTLKIQPAKLEDSAVYLCASSFGGLGTDTQYFGPGTRLTVL.

This chain uses TRBV18 with TRBJ2-7; no firm D call. This CDR3 is built from 14 residues. Deletions cut 2 bases from V and 4 bases from J, with 12 bases between. CDR1 and CDR2 (germline): KGHSH, LQKENI. The CDR3 loop reads CASSPIHGVYEQYF. The DNA for the CDR3 is TGTGCCAGCTCACCAATTCATGGCGTTTACGAGCAGTACTTC.

The chain links TRBV19 to TRBJ1-4; D not certain. The CDR3 spans 14 residues. V gave up 6 bases and J gave up 3 bases, with 11 bases separating them. Germline values: CDR1 LNHDA, CDR2 SQIVND (reference sequence). In DNA, the CDR3 is TGTGCCAGTAGAATGACTGCCTCTAATGAAAAACTGTTTTTT. This sequence encodes CASRMTASNEKLFF.

J is TRBJ2-7 and V is TRBV7-6, with 8 bases aligning to TRBD1. With V trimmed by 5 bases and J by 4 bases, 13 bases remained unmatched. Looked up from germline, CDR1 is SGHVS and CDR2 is FNYEAQ. The CDR3 extends over 16 amino acids. The CDR3 nucleotides read TGTGCCAGCAGCCGAATCCCGACAGGGGAAACATACGAGCAGTACTTC. Protein product: CASSRIPTGETYEQYF. Variable domain in full (rest from reference TRBV7-6 and TRBJ2-7): GAGVSQSPRYKVTKRGQDVALRCDPISGHVSLYWYRQALGQGPEFLTYFNYEAQQDKSGLPNDRFSAERPEGSISTLTIQRTEQRDSAMYRCASSRIPTGETYEQYFGPGTRLTVT.

This chain connects TRBV18 to TRBJ2-2; a possible D gene is TRBD2 (5 bases). V was trimmed by 2 bases and J by 2 bases, leaving 12 bases between them. Germline V lookup: CDR1 KGHSH, CDR2 LQKENI. The CDR3 is made up of 16 amino acids. The CDR3 here is CASSPMVAPNTGELFF. CDR3 bases: TGTGCCAGCTCACCAATGGTAGCGCCAAACACCGGGGAGCTGTTTTTT.

The V gene is TRBV5-1, the J gene TRBJ2-7; D may be TRBD1 or TRBD2 (5 bases each). The CDR3 is 14 amino acids. The germline CDR1 and CDR2 sequences are SGHRS and YFSETQ. Trimming cost V 5 bases and J 4 bases, with 16 bases left between them. CDR3 in amino acids: CASRRDGLSYEQYF. In nucleotides, the CDR3 is TGCGCCAGCAGGAGGGACGGACTGTCATACGAGCAGTACTTC.

This chain joins TRBV10-1 and TRBJ2-2; maybe TRBD2 (6 bases). CDR3 size: 14 residues. V lost 6 bases and J lost 2, with 10 bases in between. CDR1 and CDR2 (germline): WNHNN, SYGVQD (reference sequence). The CDR3 coding sequence is TGCGCCAGCAGGGAGGGCCTCAACACCGGGGAGCTGTTTTTT. Its protein is CASREGLNTGELFF.

The rearrangement uses TRBV7-9 and TRBJ1-4, with D unresolved. CDR1 and CDR2 (germline): SEHNR, FQNEAQ (reference sequence). Trimming stripped 4 bases from V and 7 bases from J, with 13 bases between. The CDR3 has 14 residues. As DNA, the CDR3 is TGTGCCAGCAGCTCCGGCCAGGCGTTTGAAAAACTGTTTTTT. Amino acids: CASSSGQAFEKLFF.

The CDR3 reads CASSQRTGLEAFF. CDR3 bases: TGTGCCAGCAGCCAAAGAACAGGGTTAGAAGCTTTCTTT. This rearrangement joins TRBV6-5 to TRBJ1-1; possible D gene TRBD1, 6 bases. This CDR3 is built from 13 residues. Germline V gene sequence: CDR1 MNHEY, CDR2 SVGAGI. Trimming took off 6 bases at V and 8 bases at J, with 16 bases between the two ends.

This sequence joins TRBV30 and TRBJ1-5; perhaps TRBD1 as D (5 bases). CDR3 length equals 15 residues. In germline, CDR1 is GTSNPN, CDR2 SVGIG (reference sequence). Trimming removed 4 bases from V and 0 bases from J, with 13 bases in between. The CDR3 reads CAWTRGGDSNQPQHF. For the CDR3, the DNA is TGTGCCTGGACTAGGGGCGGCGATAGCAATCAGCCCCAGCATTTT.

The rearrangement joins TRBV5-1 to TRBJ1-3, with 8 positions matching TRBD1. V shed 1 base and J 0 bases; nucleotides not matched to a gene: 3. The CDR3 is 16 amino acids. CDR1 is SGHRS, CDR2 YFSETQ, per germline. The CDR3: CASSLLQGGSGNTIYF. CDR3 bases: TGCGCCAGCAGCTTGTTACAGGGGGGCTCTGGAAACACCATATATTTT.

This chain connects TRBV7-2 to TRBJ2-3, with TRBD2 matching over 13 bases. V lost 3 bases to trimming and J lost 4 bases; unmatched junction nucleotides: 4. The germline gives CDR1 SGHTA, CDR2 FQGNSA. The CDR3 runs to 16 residues. The DNA for the CDR3 is TGTGCCAGCAGCTTCCAAGGACTAGCGGGAGCAGATACGCAGTATTTT. It is translated as CASSFQGLAGADTQYF.

This clone appeared once. The chain uses TRBV21-1 and TRBJ1-5; TRBD1 is the table's D call, not checked against the DNA. TRBV21-1 is assigned pseudogene status. This CDR3 contains 18 residues. CDR3 residues: CASSKFEDRDFGNQPQHF. CDR3 DNA sequence: TGTGCCAGCAGCAAATTCGAGGACAGGGATTTCGGCAATCAGCCCCAGCATTTT.

J is TRBJ1-5 and V is TRBV6-5; no reliable D call. The CDR3 contains 14 residues. From germline, CDR1 is MNHEY and CDR2 SVGAGI. The V end lost 0 bases, the J end lost 2 bases, and 5 bases lay between the germline ends. The CDR3 is CASSYSGGNQPQHF. Written as DNA, the CDR3 is TGTGCCAGCAGTTACTCCGGGGGCAATCAGCCCCAGCATTTT.

V usage is TRBV18 and J usage is TRBJ1-6; D is perhaps TRBD1 (5 bases). The germline V gene encodes CDR1 KGHSH and CDR2 LQKENI. The CDR3 is 14 amino acids. The V and J ends lost 6 bases and 7 bases respectively, with 13 bases between them. Here the CDR3 DNA reads TGTGCCAGCTCCCCGGACACGCCGAATTCACCCCTCCACTTT. As protein: CASSPDTPNSPLHF.